The 21 T cell receptor beta chains reported below all come from one sample, sequenced in a study of CD8 T cells in Susac syndrome. The authors reverse transcribed roughly 0.5 to 1 ug RNA with random hexamers. A single record per CDR3 protein comes from TCRdb applying MiXCR to the immunoSEQ multiplex PCR reads. The table includes about 53,000 distinct CDR3 sequences, around 95% detected once. Sequencing used CD8+ T cells from PBMCs. The receptor set was obtained from a human donor with Susac syndrome.

This clonotype has a single count. The genes are TRBV5-4 and TRBJ2-4; 8 bases align to TRBD1. Germline assignment: CDR1 SGHNT and CDR2 YYREEE (reference sequence). Unmatched junction bases numbered 9, after V lost 7 bases and J lost 0 bases. The CDR3 totals 16 residues. DNA for the CDR3: TGTGCCAGCGGGGTACAGGGGGGTAAAGCCAAAAACATTCAGTACTTC. It specifies CASGVQGGKAKNIQYF.

The rearrangement joins TRBV11-2 to TRBJ1-4; D is possibly TRBD1 (5 bases). The V and J ends lost 5 bases and 7 bases respectively, with 17 bases between them. The CDR3 is 15 amino acids. CDR1 SGHAT and CDR2 FQNNGV come from the germline V gene. The DNA of the CDR3 is TGTGCCAGCAGCGCCGTAGGTGGGGGGGTTGAAAAACTGTTTTTT. Amino acid sequence: CASSAVGGGVEKLFF.

The rearrangement joins TRBV3-1 to TRBJ2-1; D unresolved. Germline-derived CDR1 and CDR2 are LGHDT and YNNKEL (reference sequence). The CDR3 runs to 9 residues. V was cut by 0 bases and J by 12 bases, with 0 bases left in between. The CDR3 nucleotides read TGTGCCAGCAGCCAAGAGCAGTTCTTC. Protein product: CASSQEQFF.

The V and J genes are TRBV13 and TRBJ1-2, with D tentatively TRBD1 (6 bases). The CDR3 is made up of 12 amino acids. The V end lost 8 bases, the J end lost 3 bases, and 10 bases lay between the germline ends. CDR1 and CDR2 from the germline V gene are PRHDT and FYEKMQ (reference sequence). The CDR3 region has the DNA TGTGCCAGCGGGGGGCAAGACTATGGCTACACCTTC. Translated, it gives CASGGQDYGYTF.

The chain uses TRBV9 and TRBJ2-3, with 10 bases aligning to TRBD2. Losses at the gene ends were 3 bases for V and 0 bases for J; bases not matched to a gene: 4. This CDR3 has 16 residues. Per the germline V gene, CDR1 is SGDLS and CDR2 is YYNGEE. CDR3 amino acids: CASSGVSGGSTDTQYF. The CDR3 DNA reads TGTGCCAGCAGCGGTGTTAGCGGGGGGAGCACAGATACGCAGTATTTT.

The chain recombines TRBV30 with TRBJ2-7; 9 bases are a match to TRBD1. The germline gives CDR1 GTSNPN, CDR2 SVGIG (reference sequence). The junction had 9 bases not matched to a gene; V was cut back by 5 bases and J by 4 bases. The CDR3 runs to 14 residues. The CDR3 protein is CAWRGQGSLYEQYF. The CDR3 DNA follows: TGTGCCTGGCGGGGACAGGGTTCTTTATACGAGCAGTACTTC. Full variable domain (missing parts from reference TRBV30 and TRBJ2-7): SQTIHQWPATLVQPVGSPLSLECTVEGTSNPNLYWYRQAAGRGLQLLFYSVGIGQISSEVPQNLSASRPQDRQFILSSKKLLLSDSGFYLCAWRGQGSLYEQYFGPGTRLTVT.

This chain uses TRBV9 with TRBJ2-1, with D perhaps TRBD1 (6 bases). V gave up 10 bases and J gave up 12 bases, with 14 bases separating them. CDR1 SGDLS and CDR2 YYNGEE come from the germline V gene. This CDR3 region has 10 residues. The CDR3 sequence: CASGAGRQFF. DNA of the CDR3: TGTGCCTCAGGGGCTGGTAGGCAGTTCTTC.

In its sample, this clonotype was seen a few times. This sequence joins TRBV12-3 or TRBV12-4 and TRBJ2-5, with unresolved D. The CDR3 runs 12 residues. V shed 5 bases and J shed 0 bases, with 4 bases lying between them. CDR3 loop: CASSEYQETQYF. As DNA, the CDR3 is TGTGCCAGCAGTGAGTACCAAGAGACCCAGTACTTC.

The V gene is TRBV12-3 or TRBV12-4, the J gene TRBJ2-5; a possible D gene is TRBD1 (5 bases). The CDR3 is 13 residues long. The V end lost 4 bases, the J end lost 5 bases, and 11 bases lay between the germline ends. Here the CDR3 DNA reads TGTGCCAGCAGTTCAGGGAACGTGGAGACCCAGTACTTC. This codes for CASSSGNVETQYF.

This chain joins TRBV12-3 or TRBV12-4 and TRBJ1-1, with D tentatively TRBD1 (5 bases). V lost 6 bases and J 4 bases, leaving 12 bases between the germline ends. The CDR3 contains 13 residues. The CDR3 nucleotides read TGTGCCAGCAGCCCGGGACCGGCCACTGAAGCTTTCTTT. Protein: CASSPGPATEAFF.

V is TRBV4-3 and J is TRBJ2-7; TRBD1 agrees at 8 bases. This CDR3 comprises 14 residues. The germline V gene has CDR1 LGHNA and CDR2 YSLEER. V lost 6 bases and J lost 4; bases outside the gene matches: 8. CDR3 region: CASSSGQGRYEQYF. Here the CDR3 DNA reads TGCGCCAGCAGTTCCGGACAGGGTCGGTACGAGCAGTACTTC.

The J gene is TRBJ2-2, the V gene TRBV30; maybe TRBD2 (5 bases). The CDR3 consists of 13 residues. V lost 0 bases to trimming and J lost 6 bases, with 8 bases between them. The germline gives CDR1 GTSNPN, CDR2 SVGIG (reference sequence). The CDR3 sequence is CAWSVLGSGELFF. The CDR3 coding sequence is TGTGCCTGGAGTGTACTAGGGTCCGGGGAGCTGTTTTTT. The full variable domain, in which reference TRBV30 and TRBJ2-2 provide the parts outside the CDR3, is SQTIHQWPATLVQPVGSPLSLECTVEGTSNPNLYWYRQAAGRGLQLLFYSVGIGQISSEVPQNLSASRPQDRQFILSSKKLLLSDSGFYLCAWSVLGSGELFFGEGSRLTVL.

This chain links TRBV30 with TRBJ2-1; perhaps TRBD1 as D (5 bases). The CDR3 length is 14 residues. V was pared by 3 bases and J by 5 bases, with 14 bases between. Germline CDR1 and CDR2: GTSNPN and SVGIG (reference sequence). CDR3 coding DNA: TGTGCCTGGAGCGTTGACAGTGGGAACAATGAGCAGTTCTTC. Protein sequence: CAWSVDSGNNEQFF.

The chain carries TRBV9 and TRBJ2-1; the match to TRBD2 covers 7 bases. This CDR3 is built from 14 residues. Per germline, CDR1 SGDLS and CDR2 YYNGEE. V trimming: 7 bases; J trimming: 0 bases; junction bases outside the gene matches: 4. The DNA of the CDR3 is TGTGCCAGCGGGGGAGGGAGCTCCTACAATGAGCAGTTCTTC. This sequence encodes CASGGGSSYNEQFF.

V usage is TRBV12-3 or TRBV12-4 and J usage is TRBJ2-4; no definite D call. The CDR3 runs 15 residues. V lost 6 bases and J lost 0, with 12 bases in between. CDR3 nucleotide sequence: TGTGCCAGCAGCTTGGGAACGTTAGCCAAAAACATTCAGTACTTC. It codes for CASSLGTLAKNIQYF.

This clonotype was counted once. V gene TRBV20-1 combines with J gene TRBJ2-5; TRBD2 agrees at 9 bases. Unmatched junction bases numbered 7, after V lost 1 base and J lost 1 base. Germline values: CDR1 DFQATT, CDR2 SNEGSKA (reference sequence). CDR3 length equals 16 residues. This CDR3 is CSARVFASGVQETQYF. The CDR3 nucleotides are TGCAGTGCTAGAGTATTTGCTAGCGGGGTCCAAGAGACCCAGTACTTC.

Here the CDR3 DNA reads TGCGCCAGCAGCAAGGCGGACAGCCACTACGAGCAGTACTTC. This encodes CASSKADSHYEQYF. V is TRBV4-1 and J is TRBJ2-7, with D perhaps matching TRBD1 (6 bases). V lost 5 bases, J lost 3 bases, and 14 bases lay in between. The CDR3 runs 14 residues. The germline V gene has CDR1 MGHRA and CDR2 YSYEKL.

The chain links TRBV12-3 or TRBV12-4 to TRBJ1-2; D is possibly TRBD1 (6 bases). This CDR3 is built from 12 residues. The V gene lost 3 bases and the J gene lost 8 bases, with 10 bases spanning the gap. The CDR3 sequence: CASSFGGHGYTF. The CDR3, as DNA: TGTGCCAGCAGTTTCGGGGGACACGGCTACACCTTC.

The chain is built from TRBV13 and TRBJ2-7; a weak D match, TRBD1 (5 bases). Per germline, CDR1 PRHDT and CDR2 FYEKMQ (reference sequence). The CDR3 contains 13 residues. The V and J ends lost 5 bases and 2 bases respectively, with 10 bases between them. The CDR3: CASSGRTTYEQYF. Written as DNA, the CDR3 is TGTGCCAGCAGCGGACGGACAACCTACGAGCAGTACTTC. The full variable domain, its missing parts supplied by reference TRBV13 and TRBJ2-7, is AAGVIQSPRHLIKEKRETATLKCYPIPRHDTVYWYQQGPGQDPQFLISFYEKMQSDKGSIPDRFSAQQFSDYHSELNMSSLELGDSALYFCASSGRTTYEQYFGPGTRLTVT.

The chain recombines TRBV29-1 with TRBJ2-7; tentatively, D is TRBD1 or TRBD2 (5 bases each). This CDR3 comprises 13 residues. Germline V gene lookup returns CDR1 SQVTM and CDR2 ANQGSEA. Trimming stripped 6 bases from V and 4 bases from J, with 16 bases between. CDR3 DNA sequence: TGCAGCGTCGTGGTGGGACCGAAGTACGAGCAGTACTTC. Its translation is CSVVVGPKYEQYF.

This chain uses TRBV2 with TRBJ2-6, with TRBD1 identical over 9 bases. With 7 bases clipped from V and 2 bases from J, the junction kept 15 bases outside the gene matches. Germline lookup yields CDR1 SNHLY and CDR2 FYNNEI. This CDR3 is built from 19 residues. CDR3 residues: CASMGPGQGLSPGANVLTF. CDR3 nucleotides: TGTGCCAGCATGGGGCCCGGACAGGGGCTATCCCCTGGGGCCAACGTCCTGACTTTC.